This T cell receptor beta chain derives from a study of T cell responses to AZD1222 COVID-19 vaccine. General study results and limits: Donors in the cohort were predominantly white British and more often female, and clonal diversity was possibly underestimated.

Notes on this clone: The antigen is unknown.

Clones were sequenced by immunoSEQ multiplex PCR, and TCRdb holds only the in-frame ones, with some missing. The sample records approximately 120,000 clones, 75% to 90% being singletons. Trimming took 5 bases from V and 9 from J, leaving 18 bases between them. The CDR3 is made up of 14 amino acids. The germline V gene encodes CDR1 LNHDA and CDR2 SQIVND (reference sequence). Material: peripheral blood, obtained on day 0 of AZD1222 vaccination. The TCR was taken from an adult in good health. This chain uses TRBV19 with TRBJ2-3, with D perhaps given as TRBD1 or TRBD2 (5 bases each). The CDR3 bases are TGTGCCAGTAGTTTCCCCGGGACCGCCGTAACGCAGTATTTT. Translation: CASSFPGTAVTQYF.